The 29 T cell receptor beta chains below come from one sample, sequenced in a study of blood T cells in healthy people across ages. It was with a sample-barcoded 5' primer and a J-beta primer mix that a second PCR of roughly 7 to 12 cycles was run. TCRdb reprocessed the 5' RACE reads with MiXCR, giving one entry per CDR3 protein. The data show about 680,000 distinct CDR3 sequences, with around 49% seen just once and 30% to 40% held by the top ten. The specimen sequenced was blood. All receptors come from a woman between 55 and 75 years old in good health.

J is TRBJ2-3 and V is TRBV5-1; the D gene could be TRBD1 or TRBD2 (5 bases each). CDR1 and CDR2 (germline): SGHRS, YFSETQ. The CDR3 totals 15 residues. The V and J ends lost 5 bases and 4 bases respectively, with 17 bases between them. CDR3 DNA: TGCGCCAGCAGGGCTAAGGGGACCACGTCAGATACGCAGTATTTT. Its translation is CASRAKGTTSDTQYF.

CDR3 nucleotides: TGTGCCAGCAGCCCGCCGAGCGGGAGGTCAGTTACGCAGTATTTT. Translated, it gives CASSPPSGRSVTQYF. This chain uses TRBV12-3 or TRBV12-4 with TRBJ2-3; TRBD2 agrees at 9 bases. The CDR3 totals 15 residues. Losses at the gene ends were 6 bases for V and 8 bases for J; bases not matched to a gene: 12.

The CDR3: CASATGGETQYF. CDR3 DNA sequence: TGTGCCAGCGCGACAGGGGGAGAGACCCAGTACTTC. The chain combines TRBV2 with TRBJ2-5; TRBD1 aligns across 9 bases. This CDR3 comprises 12 residues. V gave up 8 bases and J gave up 4 bases; unmatched junction bases: 2. Germline CDR1 and CDR2: SNHLY and FYNNEI.

This rearrangement joins TRBV5-6 to TRBJ2-2; 7 nucleotides agree with TRBD1. With 3 bases clipped from V and 2 bases from J, the junction kept 7 bases outside the gene matches. CDR1 SGHDT and CDR2 YYEEEE come from the germline V gene. This CDR3 region has 16 residues. The CDR3 DNA sequence: TGTGCCAGCAGCTCTCGGGACAGAAGCAACACCGGGGAGCTGTTTTTT. It is translated as CASSSRDRSNTGELFF.

The CDR3 loop reads CASSLGGTPSYEQYF. The CDR3 nucleotides are TGTGCCAGCAGTTTGGGAGGGACACCATCCTACGAGCAGTACTTC. This rearrangement joins TRBV28 to TRBJ2-7; tentatively, D is TRBD2 (7 bases). There are 15 residues in the CDR3. CDR1 MDHEN and CDR2 SYDVKM come from the germline V gene. Trimming stripped 3 bases from V and 1 base from J, with 13 bases between.

This clonotype was found a few times. The rearrangement links TRBV7-9 to TRBJ2-4, with 7 bases that match TRBD1. Germline V gene lookup returns CDR1 SEHNR and CDR2 FQNEAQ (reference sequence). The trim removed 2 bases at V and 2 bases at J, leaving 6 bases unmatched. The CDR3 contains 16 residues. The CDR3 DNA reads as TGTGCCAGCAGCTTACGGGACAGTTCAACCAAAAACATTCAGTACTTC. This translates into CASSLRDSSTKNIQYF.

The rearrangement joins TRBV18 to TRBJ2-1; no clear D gene. Germline CDR1 and CDR2: KGHSH and LQKENI. V was shortened by 0 bases and J by 3 bases, with 12 bases between the two germline ends. The CDR3 totals 16 residues. CDR3 protein: CASSPPGKKNYNEQFF. CDR3 nucleotides: TGTGCCAGCTCACCACCGGGCAAAAAGAACTACAATGAGCAGTTCTTC. The variable domain in full, with the rest retrieved from reference TRBV18 and TRBJ2-1, is NAGVMQNPRHLVRRRGQEARLRCSPMKGHSHVYWYRQLPEEGLKFMVYLQKENIIDESGMPKERFSAEFPKEGPSILRIQQVVRGDSAAYFCASSPPGKKNYNEQFFGPGTRLTVL.

In its sample, this clonotype was seen many times. V is TRBV4-3 and J is TRBJ2-3, with a tentative D call TRBD2 (6 bases). V was pared by 1 base and J by 4 bases, with 9 bases between. The germline gives CDR1 LGHNA, CDR2 YSLEER. The CDR3 sequence is 14 residues long. This chain's CDR3 is CASSQVGGADTQYF. The CDR3, as DNA: TGCGCCAGCAGCCAAGTCGGGGGAGCAGATACGCAGTATTTT.

V is TRBV28 and J is TRBJ2-7, with D perhaps TRBD2 (6 bases). Germline CDR1 MDHEN, CDR2 SYDVKM. This CDR3 region has 15 residues. Trimming stripped 3 bases from V and 5 bases from J, with 17 bases between. The CDR3 region is CASSFQRLANHEQYF. CDR3 sequence (DNA): TGTGCCAGCAGTTTTCAGCGGCTAGCGAACCACGAGCAGTACTTC.

A few counts support this clonotype. The chain links TRBV20-1 to TRBJ1-4; D is possibly TRBD1 (5 bases). V was cut by 1 base and J by 2 bases, with 8 bases left in between. Germline V gene lookup returns CDR1 DFQATT and CDR2 SNEGSKA (reference sequence). The CDR3 covers 14 residues. The CDR3 DNA follows: TGCAGTGCTAGAGGGGGACGCACTAATGAAAAACTGTTTTTT. Its protein is CSARGGRTNEKLFF.

This clonotype occurred a few times. The V gene is TRBV7-2, the J gene TRBJ1-1, with 7 bases that match TRBD1. Germline V gives CDR1 SGHTA, CDR2 FQGNSA. The CDR3 extends over 13 amino acids. With V trimmed by 6 bases and J by 1 base, 2 bases remained unmatched. The CDR3 here is CASRRTGNTEAFF. CDR3 sequence (DNA): TGTGCCAGCAGGCGGACAGGGAACACTGAAGCTTTCTTT.

The chain recombines TRBV9 with TRBJ2-1; D is possibly TRBD2 (6 bases). Germline-derived CDR1 and CDR2 are SGDLS and YYNGEE. The CDR3 runs 14 residues. Trimming removed 2 bases at V and 3 bases at J, with 9 bases between. The CDR3 reads CASSVGTYYNEQFF. For the CDR3, the DNA is TGTGCCAGCAGCGTGGGGACTTACTACAATGAGCAGTTCTTC.

This clonotype appeared many times. The V and J genes are TRBV7-2 and TRBJ2-7; 9 bases match TRBD2. The CDR3 consists of 16 residues. V shed 2 bases, J shed 4 bases, and the junction held 9 bases outside the gene matches. Germline V gives CDR1 SGHTA, CDR2 FQGNSA. The CDR3, as DNA: TGTGCCAGCAGCTTAACCCCCGGGACTAGCAGATACGAGCAGTACTTC. The encoded protein is CASSLTPGTSRYEQYF.

V is TRBV15 and J is TRBJ1-4; 9 bases match TRBD1. Germline CDR1 reads LNHNV; CDR2 reads YYDKDF (reference sequence). Trimming cost V 1 base and J 11 bases; bases outside gene matches: 8. This CDR3 is built from 15 residues. As DNA, the CDR3 is TGTGCCACCAGCAGAGCAACAGGGGGCCTTCGGAAACTGTTTTTT. It codes for CATSRATGGLRKLFF.

The chain has TRBV6-5 and TRBJ1-1; D not certain. There are 15 residues in the CDR3. From germline, CDR1 is MNHEY and CDR2 SVGAGI. Between the trimmed V and J ends, which lost 6 bases and 2 bases, there was a span of 16 bases. The CDR3, as DNA: TGTGCCAGCAGCCATACGATGGGGATTAACACTGAAGCTTTCTTT. Translating gives CASSHTMGINTEAFF.

The CDR3 region has the DNA TGCAGTGCGTTGGGCCTTTACACTGAAGCTTTCTTT. Its translation is CSALGLYTEAFF. The chain carries TRBV20-1 and TRBJ1-1, with unresolved D. CDR1 and CDR2 from the germline V gene are DFQATT and SNEGSKA (reference sequence). The V end lost 6 bases, the J end lost 3 bases, and 11 bases lay between the germline ends. The CDR3 has 12 amino acids.

The DNA of the CDR3 is TGTGCCAGCACCCGGCCCGGGGCCGAGTTACAAGAGACCCAGTACTTC. Translation: CASTRPGAELQETQYF. The rearrangement joins TRBV2 to TRBJ2-5; D may correspond to TRBD1 or TRBD2 (5 bases each). This CDR3 contains 16 residues. V was clipped by 7 bases and J by 2 bases, with 20 bases between them. Germline CDR1 and CDR2: SNHLY and FYNNEI.

V gene TRBV30 combines with J gene TRBJ2-5; D is undetermined. The CDR3 is 11 residues long. Germline V gives CDR1 GTSNPN, CDR2 SVGIG (reference sequence). With 3 bases removed from V and 11 bases from J, the gap between germline ends came to 13 bases. CDR3 coding DNA: TGTGCCTGGAGAGACTCCCATGGGCAGTACTTC. Its translation: CAWRDSHGQYF.

The table lists this clonotype with many counts. The V call is TRBV4-3, the J call TRBJ2-7; D call uncertain. With 0 bases removed from V and 1 base from J, the gap between germline ends came to 7 bases. The length of the CDR3 is 14 residues. Per germline, CDR1 LGHNA and CDR2 YSLEER. This CDR3 reads CASSQEAQSYEQYF. DNA of the CDR3: TGCGCCAGCAGCCAAGAGGCACAGTCCTACGAGCAGTACTTC.

This clonotype was picked up a small number of times. V gene TRBV9 combines with J gene TRBJ2-1; D gene unclear. Germline V gene sequence: CDR1 SGDLS, CDR2 YYNGEE. The CDR3 is 15 residues long. V shed 0 bases and J shed 5 bases, with 12 bases lying between them. The CDR3 DNA sequence: TGTGCCAGCAGCGTAGACCCCCCACCCAACAATGAGCAGTTCTTC. Its protein is CASSVDPPPNNEQFF. Together with reference TRBV9 and TRBJ2-1, the CDR3 gives the full variable domain: DSGVTQTPKHLITATGQRVTLRCSPRSGDLSVYWYQQSLDQGLQFLIQYYNGEERAKGNILERFSAQQFPDLHSELNLSSLELGDSALYFCASSVDPPPNNEQFFGPGTRLTVL.

The V gene is TRBV12-3 or TRBV12-4, the J gene TRBJ1-5, with D possibly matching TRBD1 (5 bases). V was cut by 3 bases and J by 2 bases, with 11 bases left in between. The CDR3 runs 15 residues. The DNA for the CDR3 is TGTGCCAGCAGTTTTGTGACAGTCGGCAATCAGCCCCAGCATTTT. It specifies CASSFVTVGNQPQHF.

The V and J genes are TRBV24-1 and TRBJ2-5; 7 nucleotides agree with TRBD1. Germline V gene lookup returns CDR1 KGHDR and CDR2 SFDVKD. The CDR3 has 15 amino acids. V trimming: 2 bases; J trimming: 4 bases; junction bases outside the gene matches: 6. CDR3 coding DNA: TGTGCCACCAGTGATTCCCGGACAGGCGGAGAGACCCAGTACTTC. This gives the protein CATSDSRTGGETQYF.

This chain links TRBV2 with TRBJ2-7; TRBD1 agrees at 8 bases. After removal of 9 bases from V and 2 bases from J, the junction contained 6 bases not matched to a gene. The CDR3 is made up of 13 amino acids. CDR1 is SNHLY and CDR2 is FYNNEI in the germline V gene. The CDR3, as DNA: TGTGCCAGTACCAGGGGGCCCCCCTACGAGCAGTACTTC. Amino acid sequence: CASTRGPPYEQYF.

The chain recombines TRBV7-2 with TRBJ2-4, with D perhaps matching TRBD1 or TRBD2 (5 bases each). The CDR3 has 13 amino acids. Germline-derived CDR1 and CDR2 are SGHTA and FQGNSA. Between the trimmed V and J ends, which lost 4 bases and 13 bases, there was a span of 17 bases. The CDR3 DNA follows: TGTGCCAGCAGCTCCGGGACGTTGACGTGGCAGTACTTC. It codes for CASSSGTLTWQYF.

This clonotype was seen repeatedly, ten times or more. The CDR3: CATSDRGLKTQYF. The CDR3 DNA follows: TGTGCCACCAGTGATAGGGGGCTGAAGACCCAGTACTTC. V usage is TRBV24-1 and J usage is TRBJ2-5, with 7 bases lining up with TRBD1. Germline lookup yields CDR1 KGHDR and CDR2 SFDVKD. V gave up 3 bases and J gave up 6 bases; unmatched junction bases: 3. This CDR3 region has 13 residues.

The chain couples TRBV3-1 to TRBJ2-7, with D perhaps TRBD1 (6 bases). With 6 bases removed from V and 0 bases from J, the gap between germline ends came to 12 bases. The CDR3 consists of 14 residues. Germline V gives CDR1 LGHDT, CDR2 YNNKEL (reference sequence). CDR3 in DNA: TGTGCCAGCAGTTACCGGGACAACTCCTACGAGCAGTACTTC. Translation gives CASSYRDNSYEQYF.

A note on this clonotype: Relative to the germline gene, one junction end is altered; a read error may explain this. The chain uses TRBV27 and TRBJ2-5; 7 bases line up with TRBD2. This CDR3 spans 16 amino acids. Germline CDR1 and CDR2: MNHEY and SMNVEV (reference sequence). Written as DNA, the CDR3 is TGTGCCGGCAGGTGGGGGGGAGAGGTGTCCTACAATGAGCAGTACTTC. This encodes CAGRWGGEVSYNEQYF.

This clonotype was picked up a small number of times. The CDR3 bases are TGTGCCAGCAGCAAACAGCCTCAAGAGACCCAGTACTTC. It specifies CASSKQPQETQYF. The V and J genes are TRBV21-1 and TRBJ2-5. TRBV21-1 is given as a pseudogene. The CDR3 sequence is 13 residues long.

This clonotype was counted between two and nine times. This sequence joins TRBV29-1 and TRBJ2-5; D call uncertain. Trimming stripped 4 bases from V and 1 base from J, with 7 bases between. In germline, CDR1 is SQVTM, CDR2 ANQGSEA. The CDR3 consists of 12 residues. This CDR3 reads CSVVALQETQYF. CDR3 DNA: TGCAGCGTTGTAGCTCTCCAAGAGACCCAGTACTTC.